The 26 T cell receptor beta chains below were found in one sample sequenced in a study of shared clonotypes between healthy human individuals. Clones were sequenced by immunoSEQ multiplex PCR, and TCRdb holds only the in-frame ones, with some missing. The sample has about 650,000 clones, nearly 97% seen once. In the naive CD8 group, cells lacked CD45RO and were positively selected for CCR7, so terminally differentiated effector memory CD45RA+ cells were left out. Sequencing input: naive CD8+ T cells sorted from blood. Every receptor here comes from a woman in her thirties in good health.

The chain couples TRBV9 to TRBJ2-5, with 7 bases fitting TRBD1. The CDR3 loop spans 12 amino acids. V lost 6 bases and J lost 3; bases outside the gene matches: 2. Germline V gene lookup returns CDR1 SGDLS and CDR2 YYNGEE. CDR3 DNA: TGTGCCAGCAACAGGGGCGAAGAGACCCAGTACTTC. Amino acid sequence: CASNRGEETQYF.

V is TRBV28 and J is TRBJ1-4; a possible D gene is TRBD1 (5 bases). V was shortened by 2 bases and J by 4 bases, with 8 bases between the two germline ends. CDR1 and CDR2 (germline): MDHEN, SYDVKM. This CDR3 is built from 14 residues. The CDR3 loop reads CASSLRGGNEKLFF. The CDR3 coding sequence is TGTGCCAGCAGTTTAAGGGGAGGTAATGAAAAACTGTTTTTT.

V and J are TRBV6-6 and TRBJ2-3; 7 bases fit TRBD2. Germline CDR1 reads MNHNY; CDR2 reads SVGAGI (reference sequence). The trim removed 0 bases at V and 1 base at J, leaving 4 bases unmatched. This CDR3 region has 16 residues. DNA of the CDR3: TGTGCCAGCAGTTACTCGATCAGCGGGGGCACAGATACGCAGTATTTT. Translation gives CASSYSISGGTDTQYF.

This chain connects TRBV6-6 to TRBJ1-2; no definite D call. This CDR3 region has 14 residues. Trimming took off 7 bases at V and 3 bases at J, with 15 bases between the two ends. Germline V gives CDR1 MNHNY, CDR2 SVGAGI (reference sequence). The CDR3: CASTSPSDHYGYTF. The DNA for the CDR3 is TGTGCCAGCACGTCGCCCAGTGACCACTATGGCTACACCTTC.

This sequence joins TRBV11-1 and TRBJ2-7; possible D gene TRBD2, 6 bases. The CDR3 contains 14 residues. Per germline, CDR1 SGHAT and CDR2 FQDESV (reference sequence). Trimming left V 3 bases short and J 5 bases short, with 14 bases between. The CDR3 sequence is CASSFYGSENEQYF. The CDR3 DNA follows: TGTGCCAGCAGCTTTTACGGGAGTGAAAACGAGCAGTACTTC. Full variable domain (remainder filled in from reference TRBV11-1 and TRBJ2-7): EAEVAQSPRYKITEKSQAVAFWCDPISGHATLYWYRQILGQGPELLVQFQDESVVDDSQLPKDRFSAERLKGVDSTLKIQPAELGDSAMYLCASSFYGSENEQYFGPGTRLTVT.

This rearrangement joins TRBV27 to TRBJ2-1, with D possibly TRBD2 on 6 matching bases. The CDR3 is 15 amino acids. V was clipped by 0 bases and J by 6 bases, with 12 bases between them. Germline CDR1 MNHEY, CDR2 SMNVEV (reference sequence). The DNA of the CDR3 is TGTGCCAGCAGTTTATCTTGGCGGGACTTCAATGAGCAGTTCTTC. It encodes CASSLSWRDFNEQFF.

CDR3 nucleotides: TGTGCCAGCAGTTTAGGGGGGCGATCCGAGCAGTACTTC. This encodes CASSLGGRSEQYF. The V call is TRBV28, the J call TRBJ2-7; D tentatively reads TRBD1 or TRBD2 (6 bases each). Per the germline V gene, CDR1 is MDHEN and CDR2 is SYDVKM. The V gene lost 2 bases and the J gene lost 6 bases, with 11 bases spanning the gap. The CDR3 extends over 13 amino acids.

The chain is built from TRBV7-9 and TRBJ2-1, with a possible D match to TRBD2 (5 bases). V was pared by 0 bases and J by 0 bases, with 6 bases between. The CDR3 loop spans 15 amino acids. Germline V gene lookup returns CDR1 SEHNR and CDR2 FQNEAQ (reference sequence). This CDR3 is CASSLAGVSYNEQFF. The CDR3 coding sequence is TGTGCCAGCAGCTTAGCGGGAGTCTCCTACAATGAGCAGTTCTTC.

The rearrangement links TRBV6-1 to TRBJ1-3; no clear D. V lost 0 bases and J lost 0, with 9 bases in between. The germline gives CDR1 MNHNS, CDR2 SASEGT. CDR3 length: 16 residues. The CDR3 is CASSEAEGFSGNTIYF. The CDR3 nucleotides are TGTGCCAGCAGTGAAGCGGAAGGGTTCTCTGGAAACACCATATATTTT.

The J gene is TRBJ2-2, the V gene TRBV5-8; a possible D gene is TRBD2 (6 bases). V dropped 4 bases and J dropped 0 bases, with 13 bases sitting between them. The CDR3 runs to 16 residues. Germline CDR1 and CDR2: SGHTS and YDEGEE. The CDR3 bases are TGTGCCAGCAGCGTACTGGGGGGAGCGAACACCGGGGAGCTGTTTTTT. Its protein product is CASSVLGGANTGELFF.

The chain links TRBV18 to TRBJ2-3; 8 bases fit TRBD1. Germline loops: CDR1 KGHSH, CDR2 LQKENI. The CDR3 spans 15 residues. The V segment lost 3 bases and the J segment 2 bases; nucleotides outside the gene matches: 4. The DNA of the CDR3 is TGTGCCAGCTCACCTATGACAGGGGACACAGATACGCAGTATTTT. Its protein is CASSPMTGDTDTQYF.

This clone was picked up a small number of times. The chain is built from TRBV27 and TRBJ1-5; the D is unclear. CDR3 size: 14 residues. V lost 0 bases to trimming and J lost 6 bases, with 9 bases between them. Per the germline V gene, CDR1 is MNHEY and CDR2 is SMNVEV (reference sequence). CDR3 DNA sequence: TGTGCCAGCAGTTTATCGGTGAGTTCTCAGCCCCAGCATTTT. It specifies CASSLSVSSQPQHF.

This clone showed up just once. This chain connects TRBV6-6 to TRBJ1-3; D unresolved. Per the germline V gene, CDR1 is MNHNY and CDR2 is SVGAGI (reference sequence). The CDR3 sequence is 16 residues long. The V and J ends lost 2 bases and 4 bases respectively, with 15 bases between them. This CDR3 reads CASSYGLESGGNTIYF. In DNA, the CDR3 is TGTGCCAGCAGTTACGGCCTAGAATCGGGGGGAAACACCATATATTTT.

CDR3 sequence: CASSKDRTELFF. The CDR3 DNA follows: TGTGCCAGCAGCAAAGACAGGACGGAGCTGTTTTTT. This chain uses TRBV28 with TRBJ2-2; a weak D match, TRBD1 (6 bases). Germline V CDR1 and CDR2: MDHEN, SYDVKM. V gave up 6 bases and J gave up 10 bases, with 12 bases separating them. This CDR3 contains 12 residues.

This chain joins TRBV28 and TRBJ2-7, with 9 bases that match TRBD2. CDR1 and CDR2 from the germline V gene are MDHEN and SYDVKM. V shed 2 bases, J shed 2 bases, and the junction held 1 base outside the gene matches. The length of the CDR3 is 14 residues. This CDR3 is CASSLASGAYEQYF. DNA for the CDR3: TGTGCCAGCAGTTTAGCTAGCGGGGCCTACGAGCAGTACTTC.

V usage is TRBV15 and J usage is TRBJ2-3; tentatively, D is TRBD1 (6 bases). The CDR3 runs to 17 residues. Germline V lookup: CDR1 LNHNV, CDR2 YYDKDF (reference sequence). The V gene lost 5 bases and the J gene lost 2 bases, with 20 bases spanning the gap. The CDR3 coding sequence is TGTGCCACCAGCTCCCGGGACAATGTCGAGGCCACAGATACGCAGTATTTT. This sequence encodes CATSSRDNVEATDTQYF. The variable domain in full, completed from reference TRBV15 and TRBJ2-3, reads DAMVIQNPRYQVTQFGKPVTLSCSQTLNHNVMYWYQQKSSQAPKLLFHYYDKDFNNEADTPDNFQSRRPNTSFCFLDIRSPGLGDTAMYLCATSSRDNVEATDTQYFGPGTRLTVL.

The gene calls are TRBV5-4 and TRBJ2-7, with TRBD2 matching over 10 bases. V shed 1 base and J 2 bases; nucleotides not matched to a gene: 12. Germline V gene sequence: CDR1 SGHNT, CDR2 YYREEE (reference sequence). This CDR3 spans 18 amino acids. The CDR3 DNA follows: TGTGCCAGCAGCTTGCGGCCTAGCGGGAGAGACCTCGCCTACGAGCAGTACTTC. Amino acids: CASSLRPSGRDLAYEQYF.

This sequence joins TRBV9 and TRBJ2-3; TRBD2 agrees at 7 bases. This CDR3 spans 16 amino acids. Germline V gene data show CDR1 as SGDLS and CDR2 as YYNGEE. V trimming: 0 bases; J trimming: 3 bases; junction bases outside the gene matches: 7. The CDR3 is CASSVGSRELTDTQYF. The CDR3, as DNA: TGTGCCAGCAGCGTAGGTTCGCGGGAGCTTACAGATACGCAGTATTTT.

Comments on this clone: Other DNA sequences in this sample translate to the same CDR3. V and J are TRBV7-9 and TRBJ2-7; no clear D gene. This CDR3 region has 12 residues. The V and J ends lost 5 bases and 0 bases respectively, with 5 bases between them. Per germline, CDR1 SEHNR and CDR2 FQNEAQ (reference sequence). CDR3 protein: CASSVSSYEQYF. The CDR3 nucleotides read TGTGCCAGCAGCGTAAGCTCCTACGAGCAGTACTTC.

This clone was seen only a few times. The chain uses TRBV13 and TRBJ2-1; 9 bases fit TRBD1. Germline CDR1 PRHDT, CDR2 FYEKMQ (reference sequence). This CDR3 is 16 amino acids long. Germline trimming cut 0 bases from V and 8 bases from J; bases unmatched to any gene: 8. In nucleotides, the CDR3 is TGTGCCAGCAGCTTAGGGTCGAGGACAGGGGTGGATGAGCAGTTCTTC. Amino acid sequence: CASSLGSRTGVDEQFF.

This clone was observed once. The rearrangement uses TRBV27 and TRBJ2-1; 8 bases fit TRBD2. Germline CDR1 is MNHEY and CDR2 is SMNVEV (reference sequence). The CDR3 length is 15 residues. J was trimmed by 2 bases and V by 5 bases; bases with no gene match: 5. CDR3 in DNA: TGTGCCAGCAGTATCACGGGACTAGCCTACAATGAGCAGTTCTTC. Amino acids: CASSITGLAYNEQFF.

The chain is built from TRBV27 and TRBJ1-2; possible D gene TRBD1, 6 bases. Germline V lookup: CDR1 MNHEY, CDR2 SMNVEV (reference sequence). Trimming shortened V by 10 bases and J by 4 bases, and 10 bases separated the two germline ends. The CDR3 runs to 11 residues. CDR3 sequence: CATLGGYGYTF. The CDR3 region has the DNA TGTGCCACCCTAGGGGGCTATGGCTACACCTTC.

The chain employs TRBV28 and TRBJ2-5, with D tentatively TRBD2 (6 bases). CDR1 and CDR2 from the germline V gene are MDHEN and SYDVKM. The V and J ends lost 6 bases and 0 bases respectively, with 14 bases between them. CDR3 length equals 15 residues. The CDR3 spells CASSGFSGDQETQYF. The CDR3 DNA sequence: TGTGCCAGCAGCGGCTTTAGCGGTGACCAAGAGACCCAGTACTTC.

The CDR3 DNA sequence: TGTGCCATTCAGGGTGGCTACACCTTC. Its translation is CAIQGGYTF. J is TRBJ1-2 and V is TRBV6-1; a possible D gene is TRBD1 (5 bases). V lost 10 bases to trimming and J lost 7 bases, with 7 bases between them. The CDR3 spans 9 residues. Germline V gene data show CDR1 as MNHNS and CDR2 as SASEGT.

CDR3 residues: CASSLTGTGDGREYF. As DNA, the CDR3 is TGTGCCAGCAGTTTAACCGGGACAGGGGATGGGAGAGAGTACTTC. The chain has TRBV27 and TRBJ2-7, with TRBD1 matching 10 bases. The CDR3 runs 15 residues. V lost 2 bases, J lost 11 bases, and 12 bases stayed unmatched. Germline CDR1 and CDR2: MNHEY and SMNVEV (reference sequence).

This chain connects TRBV7-9 to TRBJ2-1; the match to TRBD2 covers 11 bases. The CDR3 loop spans 17 amino acids. Trimming cost V 1 base and J 7 bases; bases outside gene matches: 9. CDR1 and CDR2 (germline): SEHNR, FQNEAQ (reference sequence). In DNA form, the CDR3 reads TGTGCCAGCAGCTTAGGACTAGCGGGAACATCGGGAAATGAGCAGTTCTTC. It codes for CASSLGLAGTSGNEQFF.